This T cell receptor beta chain was profiled in a study of blood T cell repertoires in COVID-19. The germline V gene has CDR1 SGHDT and CDR2 YYEEEE. Trimming removed 4 bases at V and 1 base at J, with 12 bases between. There are 14 residues in the CDR3. Sequencing used immunoSEQ multiplex PCR; TCRdb keeps in-frame clones, though not all of them. Of around 300,000 clones listed, around 90% are singletons. The chain links TRBV5-6 to TRBJ2-7, with D perhaps matching TRBD1 (7 bases). The sample was peripheral blood. The source is a man aged 18 to 29 with active or convalescent COVID-19. The CDR3 protein is CASSVRGASYEQYF. CDR3 DNA sequence: TGTGCCAGCAGCGTCAGGGGGGCGTCCTACGAGCAGTACTTC.